One and the same sample provided the 3 T cell receptor beta chains below, sequenced in a study of shared clonotypes between healthy human individuals. The method was immunoSEQ multiplex PCR; TCRdb's version includes in-frame clones alone and lacks a portion of them. The sample has over a million clones; approximately 80% are singletons. Sequencing used memory CD4+ T cells from PBMCs. Documented subset: CD45RA-negative fraction. All receptors derive from a man aged 18 to 29 in good health. Some clones in this sample may be carry-over from other donors' samples.

The V and J genes are TRBV28 and TRBJ1-5, with a weak D call TRBD1 (6 bases). From germline, CDR1 is MDHEN and CDR2 SYDVKM. CDR3 length: 15 residues. The V gene lost 6 bases and the J gene lost 5 bases, with 17 bases spanning the gap. CDR3 sequence reads: CASSLGGGSYQPQHF. In nucleotides, the CDR3 is TGTGCCAGCAGCCTAGGGGGGGGGTCATATCAGCCCCAGCATTTT. Full variable domain (outside the CDR3, taken from reference TRBV28 and TRBJ1-5): DVKVTQSSRYLVKRTGEKVFLECVQDMDHENMFWYRQDPGLGLRLIYFSYDVKMKEKGDIPEGYSVSREKKERFSLILESASTNQTSMYLCASSLGGGSYQPQHFGDGTRLSIL.

This clone was observed once. Other DNA sequences within the sample encode an identical CDR3. The V gene is TRBV5-6, the J gene TRBJ1-5; weak D call: TRBD1 (6 bases). Germline V gene sequence: CDR1 SGHDT, CDR2 YYEEEE. V shed 2 bases and J shed 7 bases, with 7 bases lying between them. This CDR3 comprises 12 residues. CDR3 DNA: TGTGCCAGCAGCTTAACAGGGCAGCCCCAGCATTTT. Amino acids: CASSLTGQPQHF.

V and J are TRBV11-3 and TRBJ2-1; TRBD1 matches at 9 bases. There are 14 residues in the CDR3. After removal of 5 bases from V and 4 bases from J, the junction contained 3 bases not matched to a gene. Germline lookup yields CDR1 SGHNT and CDR2 YENEEA. The CDR3 spells CASSRQGGYNEQFF. The CDR3 DNA follows: TGTGCCAGCAGCCGACAGGGGGGGTACAATGAGCAGTTCTTC.